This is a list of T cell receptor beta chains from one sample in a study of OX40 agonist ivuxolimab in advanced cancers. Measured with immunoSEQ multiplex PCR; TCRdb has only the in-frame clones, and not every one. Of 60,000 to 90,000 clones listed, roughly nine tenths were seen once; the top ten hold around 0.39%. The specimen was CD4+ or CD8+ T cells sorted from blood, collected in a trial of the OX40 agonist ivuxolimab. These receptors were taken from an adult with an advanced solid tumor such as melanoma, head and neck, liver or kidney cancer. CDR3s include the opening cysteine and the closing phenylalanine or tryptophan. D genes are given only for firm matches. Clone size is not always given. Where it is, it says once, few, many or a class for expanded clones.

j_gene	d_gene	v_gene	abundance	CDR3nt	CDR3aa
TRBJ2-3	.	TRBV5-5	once	TGTGCCAGCAGCCCCACAGATACGCAGTATTTT	CASSPTDTQYF
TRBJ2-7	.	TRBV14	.	TGTGCCAGCAGTGAGGCGGGACCCTACGAGCAGTACTTC	CASSEAGPYEQYF
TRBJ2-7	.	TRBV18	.	TGTGCCAGCTCACCCTCGACAGCCGCCTACGAGCAGTACTTC	CASSPSTAAYEQYF
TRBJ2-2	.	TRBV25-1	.	TGTGCCAGCAGTGGGTCAAACACCGGGGAGCTGTTTTTT	CASSGSNTGELFF
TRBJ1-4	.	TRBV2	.	TGTGCCAGCAGTGAGGTACCTGCGGGAGAAAAACTGTTTTTT	CASSEVPAGEKLFF
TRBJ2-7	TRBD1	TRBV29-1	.	TGCAGCGTAAGGACAGGGGCCCGGGGCTACGAGCAGTACTTC	CSVRTGARGYEQYF
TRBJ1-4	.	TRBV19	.	TGTGCCAGTAGTTCCGCAGGGCGGCGAGAGAATGAAAAACTGTTTTTT	CASSSAGRRENEKLFF
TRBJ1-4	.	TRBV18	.	TGTGCCAGCTCACCGGGGGGTGGCAAAGAAAAACTGTTTTTT	CASSPGGGKEKLFF
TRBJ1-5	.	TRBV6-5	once	TGTGCCAGCAGTTATAGGGGCGACCAGCCCCAGCATTTT	CASSYRGDQPQHF
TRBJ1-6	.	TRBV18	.	TGTGCCAGCTCACCACCCAGGGACTCACCCCTCCACTTT	CASSPPRDSPLHF
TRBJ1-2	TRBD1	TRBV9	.	TGTGCCAGCAGAGATAAAGACAGGGTAGACGGCTACACCTTC	CASRDKDRVDGYTF
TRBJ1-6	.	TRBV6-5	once	TGTGCCAGCAGCCCCCCGGGAGGGGGTAATTCACCCCTCCACTTT	CASSPPGGGNSPLHF
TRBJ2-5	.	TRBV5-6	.	TGTGCCAGCAGCATCCAGGGCGGCCAAAGGTTCCAGTACTTC	CASSIQGGQRFQYF
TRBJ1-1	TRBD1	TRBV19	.	TGTGCCAGTAGTATTGGACAGGGGAACACTGAAGCTTTCTTT	CASSIGQGNTEAFF
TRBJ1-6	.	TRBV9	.	TGTGCCAGCAGCGCACAGGGAACCTCACCCCTCCACTTT	CASSAQGTSPLHF
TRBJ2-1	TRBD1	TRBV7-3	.	TGTGCCAGCAGCCGACTAACAGGGGCTGGCCACAATGAGCAGTTCTTC	CASSRLTGAGHNEQFF
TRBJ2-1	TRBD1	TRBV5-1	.	TGCGCCAGCAGCCCCATGACAGGGGAGGTTGAGCAGTTCTTC	CASSPMTGEVEQFF
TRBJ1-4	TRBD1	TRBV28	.	TGTGCCAGCAGTTCGACAGGGGGAGGATATGAAAAACTGTTTTTT	CASSSTGGGYEKLFF
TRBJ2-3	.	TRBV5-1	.	TGCGCCAGCAGGGAGGGGGCCAGCTCAGATACGCAGTATTTT	CASREGASSDTQYF
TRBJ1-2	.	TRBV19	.	TGTGCCAGTAGTATAGATGGAGGGCTAACTAACTATGGCTACACCTTC	CASSIDGGLTNYGYTF
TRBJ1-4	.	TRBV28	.	TGTGCCAGCAGTTTCGGGGGAGTGCATGAAAAACTGTTTTTT	CASSFGGVHEKLFF
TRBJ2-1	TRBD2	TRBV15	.	TGTGCCACCAGCAGAGATCGGTTACTAGCGGGAGCGCGGGAGCAGTTCTTC	CATSRDRLLAGAREQFF
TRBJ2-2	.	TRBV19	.	TGTGCCAGTATGTGGCGGGATGCGAACACCGGGGAGCTGTTTTTT	CASMWRDANTGELFF
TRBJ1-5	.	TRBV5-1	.	TGCGCCAGCAGCCCAGGACAGAATAATCAGCCCCAGCATTTT	CASSPGQNNQPQHF
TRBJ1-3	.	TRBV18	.	TGTGCCAGCTCACCTACTGGGGGCGCAGGAAACACCATATATTTT	CASSPTGGAGNTIYF
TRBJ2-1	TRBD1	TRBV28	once	TGTGCCAGCAGTTTATACGGGGAGGCGGGGACAGGGAGCGATGAGCAGTTCTTC	CASSLYGEAGTGSDEQFF
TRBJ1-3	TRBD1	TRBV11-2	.	TGTGCCAGCACTGCGACTACAGGGGGTTACGAAAACACCATATATTTT	CASTATTGGYENTIYF
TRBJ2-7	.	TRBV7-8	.	TGTGCCAGCAGCTCGGACGGAGCCTACGAGCAGTACTTC	CASSSDGAYEQYF
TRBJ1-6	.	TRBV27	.	TGTGCCAGCAGTTTATTACCACGGGATTCACCCCTCCACTTT	CASSLLPRDSPLHF
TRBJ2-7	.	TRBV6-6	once	TGTGCCAGCAGTTACTATTCGACAGGTTCTTCCTACGAGCAGTACTTC	CASSYYSTGSSYEQYF
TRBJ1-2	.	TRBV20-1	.	TGCAGTGCCGGGGCGGGCGGCTACACCTTC	CSAGAGGYTF
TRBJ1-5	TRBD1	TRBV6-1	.	TGTGCCAGCAGTGGAGGACAGGGCATTAGCAATCAGCCCCAGCATTTT	CASSGGQGISNQPQHF
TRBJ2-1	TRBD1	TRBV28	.	TGTGCCAGCAGTCCACCCGACAGGGGGTATGAGCAGTTCTTC	CASSPPDRGYEQFF
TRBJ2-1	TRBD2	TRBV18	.	TGTGCCAGCTCGCCCGTACTAGCGGGAGGCGCCCTGGAGCAGTTCTTC	CASSPVLAGGALEQFF
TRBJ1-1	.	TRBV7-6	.	TGTGCCAGCAGCTCGGGGCTAGCAACTGAAGCTTTCTTT	CASSSGLATEAFF
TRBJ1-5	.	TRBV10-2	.	TGCGCCAGCGGCTCTGGGACCGTTAGCAATCAGCCCCAGCATTTT	CASGSGTVSNQPQHF
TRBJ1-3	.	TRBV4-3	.	TGCGCCAGCAGCCAAGAACCTGCTGGAAACACCATATATTTT	CASSQEPAGNTIYF
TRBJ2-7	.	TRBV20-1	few	TGCAGTGCTAGTAGTGGCGAGCAGTACTTC	CSASSGEQYF
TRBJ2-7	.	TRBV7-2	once	TGTGCCAGCAGCTTAGCCGGAACCTACGAGCAGTACTTC	CASSLAGTYEQYF
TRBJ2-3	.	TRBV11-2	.	TGTGCCAGCAGCCTTGTGGGAAACACAGATACGCAGTATTTT	CASSLVGNTDTQYF
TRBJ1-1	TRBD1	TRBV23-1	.	TGCGCCTGGAACGGACAGGGAAACACTGAAGCTTTCTTT	CAWNGQGNTEAFF
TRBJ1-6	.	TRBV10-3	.	TGTGCCATCAGGGGGGACTCTATAAATTCACCCCTCCACTTT	CAIRGDSINSPLHF
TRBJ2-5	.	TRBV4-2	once	TGTGCCAGCAGCCAAGATCAGGGCAGGCAAGAGACCCAGTACTTC	CASSQDQGRQETQYF
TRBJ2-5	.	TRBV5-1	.	TGCGCCAGCAGCTTGATCCCAGATAAAGAGACCCAGTACTTC	CASSLIPDKETQYF
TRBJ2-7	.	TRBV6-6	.	TGTGCCAGCAGTTACTCGGGCGGGGCAGCCTACGAGCAGTACTTC	CASSYSGGAAYEQYF
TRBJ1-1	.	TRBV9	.	TGTGCCAGCAGCGTTGGCGCGAACACTGAAGCTTTCTTT	CASSVGANTEAFF
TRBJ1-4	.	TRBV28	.	TGTGCCAGCAGTTTATGGGGGGCCCCCAGGGATGAAAAACTGTTTTTT	CASSLWGAPRDEKLFF